The 28 T cell receptor beta chains reported below all come from one sample, sequenced in a study of T cells after yellow fever vaccination. In TCRdb, the 5' RACE reads were re-called with MiXCR into one record per CDR3 protein. The table includes some 670,000 distinct CDR3 sequences, roughly 12% detected once. Material: PBMCs, obtained on the day of the yellow fever booster vaccination. The receptors were gathered from a man aged 30 to 45 who received the YFV17D yellow fever vaccine.

The sample holds a few counts of this clonotype. The chain joins TRBV7-8 to TRBJ2-7; possibly TRBD1 or TRBD2 for D (5 bases each). CDR1 and CDR2 from the germline V gene are SGHVS and FQNEAQ. With 6 bases removed from V and 1 base from J, the gap between germline ends came to 13 bases. The length of the CDR3 is 14 residues. CDR3 protein: CASRSGRKSYEQYF. CDR3 DNA: TGTGCCAGCAGGTCGGGACGGAAGTCCTACGAGCAGTACTTC.

This clonotype was found a few times. The rearrangement uses TRBV11-1 and TRBJ2-1; D ambiguous. The germline CDR1 and CDR2 sequences are SGHAT and FQDESV (reference sequence). Trimming took 2 bases from V and 0 from J, leaving 11 bases between them. The CDR3 totals 16 residues. The CDR3 nucleotides read TGTGCCAGCAGCTTATTCCTCGCGAGCTCCTACAATGAGCAGTTCTTC. This sequence encodes CASSLFLASSYNEQFF.

The rearrangement joins TRBV5-1 to TRBJ1-2; no definite D call. The germline CDR1 and CDR2 sequences are SGHRS and YFSETQ. V gave up 0 bases and J gave up 10 bases, with 13 bases separating them. CDR3 length equals 13 residues. CDR3 amino acids: CASSLETLGTYTF. In DNA form, the CDR3 reads TGCGCCAGCAGCTTGGAAACACTCGGCACCTACACCTTC. The full variable domain, in which reference TRBV5-1 and TRBJ1-2 provide the parts outside the CDR3, is KAGVTQTPRYLIKTRGQQVTLSCSPISGHRSVSWYQQTPGQGLQFLFEYFSETQRNKGNFPGRFSGRQFSNSRSEMNVSTLELGDSALYLCASSLETLGTYTFGSGTRLTVV.

As concerns this clonotype: This may come from a read error, since a much larger clone is one base off. The V and J genes are TRBV12-3 or TRBV12-4 and TRBJ2-5; 11 bases are shared with TRBD2. This CDR3 has 16 residues. CDR3 DNA sequence: TGTGCCAGCAGTCCGAATAGCGGGAGGGTTGAAGAGACCCAGAACTTC. This codes for CASSPNSGRVEETQNF.

In this sample, this clonotype turned up a few times. The CDR3 reads CSAGMLTGGYEQYF. CDR3 coding DNA: TGCAGTGCTGGAATGTTGACAGGGGGCTACGAGCAGTACTTC. This chain uses TRBV20-1 with TRBJ2-7; TRBD1 matches 9 bases. Germline CDR1 and CDR2: DFQATT and SNEGSKA (reference sequence). The V and J ends lost 5 bases and 3 bases, in that order; junction bases with no gene match: 8. The CDR3 totals 14 residues.

The chain uses TRBV21-1 and TRBJ2-5; the D segment call TRBD2 is taken from the table without a DNA check. TRBV21-1 is described as a pseudogene. The CDR3 has 16 residues. The DNA for the CDR3 is TGTGCCAGCAGCAAAGCTTTCGGACTAGCTGGAGAGACCCAGTACTTC. Amino acids: CASSKAFGLAGETQYF.

V is TRBV25-1 and J is TRBJ2-4; 13 bases are shared with TRBD2. The CDR3 has 15 amino acids. CDR1 and CDR2 from the germline V gene are MGHDK and SYGVNS. The V segment lost 8 bases and the J segment 8 bases; nucleotides outside the gene matches: 9. In DNA form, the CDR3 reads TGTGCCAGCTCCTGGACTAGCGGGAGTAGGGACATTCAGTACTTC. The encoded protein is CASSWTSGSRDIQYF.

This clonotype has only a few counts. J is TRBJ2-7 and V is TRBV4-2; the match to TRBD1 covers 8 bases. Per the germline V gene, CDR1 is LGHNA and CDR2 is YNFKEQ. The ends lost 0 bases at V and 6 bases at J; junction bases unmatched: 7. The CDR3 is made up of 15 amino acids. The DNA for the CDR3 is TGTGCCAGCAGCCAAGATAGTGACAGGGGAGGCGAGCAGTACTTC. It specifies CASSQDSDRGGEQYF.

CDR3 DNA: TGCGCCAGCAGCTCAGCAGATCCTTCCTACAATGAGCAGTTCTTC. Its translation: CASSSADPSYNEQFF. The chain couples TRBV5-1 to TRBJ2-1; D not resolved. The CDR3 loop spans 15 amino acids. CDR1 and CDR2 from the germline V gene are SGHRS and YFSETQ. V was pared by 3 bases and J by 1 base, with 11 bases between.

This clonotype was seen at least ten times. This chain joins TRBV10-3 and TRBJ2-2, with D perhaps matching TRBD1 (7 bases). Between the trimmed V and J ends, which lost 3 bases and 5 bases, there was a span of 22 bases. The CDR3 has 18 amino acids. Per the germline V gene, CDR1 is ENHRY and CDR2 is SYGVKD. This chain's CDR3 is CAISELWRGRPGTGELFF. The DNA of the CDR3 is TGTGCCATCAGTGAACTCTGGAGGGGGCGCCCGGGGACCGGGGAGCTGTTTTTT.

There are a few counts of this clonotype. The gene calls are TRBV6-5 and TRBJ2-2; the D gene is possibly TRBD2 (6 bases). Trimming cost V 5 bases and J 7 bases, with 11 bases left between them. Germline lookup yields CDR1 MNHEY and CDR2 SVGAGI. The CDR3 covers 13 residues. CDR3 protein: CASSTGAGGELFF. As DNA, the CDR3 is TGTGCCAGCAGTACTGGAGCGGGCGGGGAGCTGTTTTTT.

This clonotype was detected only a few times. The chain joins TRBV20-1 to TRBJ2-3, with D maybe TRBD2 (6 bases). The V end was cut by 6 bases, the J end by 4 bases, with 11 bases between. CDR3 length equals 12 residues. Looked up from germline, CDR1 is DFQATT and CDR2 is SNEGSKA (reference sequence). This CDR3 reads CSADSSADTQYF. The CDR3 region has the DNA TGCAGTGCCGACTCTAGCGCAGATACGCAGTATTTT.

This clonotype has a count of ten or more. The gene calls are TRBV6-2 or TRBV6-3 and TRBJ2-1; D might be TRBD1 (5 bases). This CDR3 comprises 14 residues. Germline assignment: CDR1 MNHEY and CDR2 SVGEGT. The V and J ends lost 2 bases and 1 base respectively, with 6 bases between them. CDR3 protein: CASSYGQSYNEQFF. CDR3 DNA sequence: TGTGCCAGCAGTTACGGACAATCCTACAATGAGCAGTTCTTC.

The sample holds many counts of this clonotype. This chain links TRBV29-1 with TRBJ2-3; TRBD1 agrees at 10 bases. V lost 2 bases to trimming and J lost 2 bases; unmatched junction nucleotides: 10. Germline V CDR1 and CDR2: SQVTM, ANQGSEA. This CDR3 has 17 amino acids. CDR3 sequence (DNA): TGCAGCGTTGAAAATCTGGGGGACAGGGGACCCACAGATACGCAGTATTTT. This translates into CSVENLGDRGPTDTQYF.

This clonotype was seen more than once but under ten times. The chain is built from TRBV5-6 and TRBJ2-3, with a weak D call TRBD1 (6 bases). With 6 bases removed from V and 4 bases from J, the gap between germline ends came to 15 bases. The CDR3 is 14 amino acids. Germline assignment: CDR1 SGHDT and CDR2 YYEEEE. The CDR3 coding sequence is TGTGCCAGCAACCAGGGGTCTATGTCAGATACGCAGTATTTT. The encoded protein is CASNQGSMSDTQYF.

Many counts were recorded for this clonotype. The chain is built from TRBV3-1 and TRBJ2-1; 8 bases line up with TRBD2. Unmatched junction bases numbered 15, after V lost 4 bases and J lost 10 bases. Germline-derived CDR1 and CDR2 are LGHDT and YNNKEL (reference sequence). The CDR3 length is 16 residues. The CDR3 reads CASSPMPAGVRLEQFF. The CDR3 bases are TGTGCCAGCAGCCCGATGCCAGCGGGAGTCCGATTGGAGCAGTTCTTC.

The chain has TRBV5-1 and TRBJ2-1, with D tentatively TRBD1 (6 bases). The CDR3 spans 14 residues. Trimming shortened V by 5 bases and J by 2 bases, and 11 bases separated the two germline ends. CDR1 SGHRS and CDR2 YFSETQ come from the germline V gene. CDR3 in amino acids: CASREQGTYNEQFF. CDR3 DNA: TGCGCCAGCAGGGAACAGGGTACCTACAATGAGCAGTTCTTC.

The rearrangement links TRBV5-4 to TRBJ2-7; tentative D call: TRBD1 (6 bases). The CDR3 length is 12 residues. Germline V gene sequence: CDR1 SGHNT, CDR2 YYREEE (reference sequence). The V end was cut by 3 bases, the J end by 2 bases, with 6 bases between. The CDR3 DNA reads TGTGCCAGCAGCTGGGACACCTACGAGCAGTACTTC. It encodes CASSWDTYEQYF.

This sequence joins TRBV29-1 and TRBJ2-1; 10 positions agree with TRBD1. There are 13 residues in the CDR3. CDR1 and CDR2 from the germline V gene are SQVTM and ANQGSEA. V was pared by 6 bases and J by 8 bases, with 7 bases of the junction left unmatched. CDR3 sequence: CSVQDRGFHEQFF. The CDR3 DNA reads TGCAGCGTCCAGGACAGGGGGTTCCATGAGCAGTTCTTC.

This clonotype has just a few counts. V and J are TRBV3-1 and TRBJ2-3; TRBD1 is a possible D gene (6 bases). The CDR3 is 13 residues long. Trimming took 2 bases from V and 3 from J, leaving 6 bases between them. Germline V lookup: CDR1 LGHDT, CDR2 YNNKEL (reference sequence). This CDR3 is CASSQQGTDTQYF. In nucleotides, the CDR3 is TGTGCCAGCAGCCAACAGGGGACAGATACGCAGTATTTT.

This clonotype was counted between two and nine times. J is TRBJ2-3 and V is TRBV6-5; D possibly matches TRBD1 or TRBD2 (5 bases each). The CDR3 is made up of 13 amino acids. Looked up from germline, CDR1 is MNHEY and CDR2 is SVGAGI. V lost 6 bases to trimming and J lost 6 bases, with 13 bases between them. CDR3 sequence reads: CASRRVGRDTQYF. The CDR3 region has the DNA TGTGCCAGCAGGCGAGTGGGACGGGATACGCAGTATTTT.

The chain has TRBV4-3 and TRBJ2-1; maybe TRBD2 (6 bases). Germline-derived CDR1 and CDR2 are LGHNA and YSLEER. V was clipped by 0 bases and J by 2 bases, with 14 bases between them. The CDR3 contains 17 residues. The CDR3 spells CASSQDLRLGTYNEQFF. The CDR3, as DNA: TGCGCCAGCAGCCAAGATTTGAGACTAGGGACCTACAATGAGCAGTTCTTC.

This clonotype was counted only a few times. V usage is TRBV24-1 and J usage is TRBJ2-3, with D maybe TRBD1 (6 bases). The CDR3 has 15 amino acids. Germline V gives CDR1 KGHDR, CDR2 SFDVKD. V was shortened by 3 bases and J by 2 bases, with 11 bases between the two germline ends. This CDR3 reads CATSDAGTYTDTQYF. DNA of the CDR3: TGTGCCACCAGTGATGCCGGGACATACACAGATACGCAGTATTTT.

The rearrangement links TRBV18 to TRBJ2-5; the D gene is possibly TRBD1 (6 bases). There are 19 residues in the CDR3. V shed 6 bases and J shed 0 bases, with 26 bases lying between them. Germline V gives CDR1 KGHSH, CDR2 LQKENI. The CDR3 sequence: CASSTARFQTGGYQETQYF. In DNA, the CDR3 is TGTGCCAGCTCCACGGCGCGATTCCAGACAGGAGGTTACCAAGAGACCCAGTACTTC.

This clonotype has more than one count but fewer than ten. The chain links TRBV30 to TRBJ1-2; no reliable D call. The germline gives CDR1 GTSNPN, CDR2 SVGIG (reference sequence). The CDR3 is 12 residues long. The V gene lost 0 bases and the J gene lost 4 bases, with 6 bases spanning the gap. The CDR3 here is CAWSVISYGYTF. CDR3 DNA sequence: TGTGCCTGGAGTGTAATATCCTATGGCTACACCTTC.

Points on this clonotype: A much larger clone lies one base from this, so it may be a read error. The chain links TRBV6-2 or TRBV6-3 to TRBJ2-2; D perhaps matches TRBD2 (6 bases). The CDR3 extends over 18 amino acids. V lost 0 bases, J lost 6 bases, and 20 bases lay in between. Germline assignment: CDR1 MNHEY and CDR2 SVGEGT. The CDR3 bases are TGTGCCAGCAGTTACTCGGAAGGCGGGATAAGTAAGGCCGGGGAGCTGTTTTTT. Amino acid sequence: CASSYSEGGISKAGELFF.

V is TRBV9 and J is TRBJ2-7; D tentatively fits TRBD1 or TRBD2 (7 bases each). V shed 0 bases and J shed 4 bases, with 14 bases lying between them. The CDR3 has 15 residues. Germline CDR1 and CDR2: SGDLS and YYNGEE. The CDR3, as DNA: TGTGCCAGCAGCGTAGGGGAGGGGGCGGAGTACGAGCAGTACTTC. This sequence encodes CASSVGEGAEYEQYF.

This clonotype has a handful of counts. This chain connects TRBV30 to TRBJ1-1; TRBD1 aligns across 8 bases. Trimming took 3 bases from V and 4 from J; bases not matched to a gene: 7. Germline CDR1 and CDR2: GTSNPN and SVGIG (reference sequence). The CDR3 runs 14 residues. This chain's CDR3 is CAWRDTDRGTEAFF. The CDR3, as DNA: TGTGCCTGGAGAGATACTGACAGGGGCACTGAAGCTTTCTTT.